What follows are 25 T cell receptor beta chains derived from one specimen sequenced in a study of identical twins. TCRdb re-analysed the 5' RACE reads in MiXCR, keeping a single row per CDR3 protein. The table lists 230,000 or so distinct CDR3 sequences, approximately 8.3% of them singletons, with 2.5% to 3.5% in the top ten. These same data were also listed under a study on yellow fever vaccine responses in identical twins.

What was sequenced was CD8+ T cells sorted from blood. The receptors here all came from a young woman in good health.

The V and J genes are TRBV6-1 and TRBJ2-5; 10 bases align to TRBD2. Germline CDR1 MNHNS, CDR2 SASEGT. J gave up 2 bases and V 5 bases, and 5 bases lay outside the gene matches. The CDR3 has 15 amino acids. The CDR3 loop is CASSMGAGGQETQYF. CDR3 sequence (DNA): TGTGCCAGCAGTATGGGAGCGGGAGGGCAAGAGACCCAGTACTTC.

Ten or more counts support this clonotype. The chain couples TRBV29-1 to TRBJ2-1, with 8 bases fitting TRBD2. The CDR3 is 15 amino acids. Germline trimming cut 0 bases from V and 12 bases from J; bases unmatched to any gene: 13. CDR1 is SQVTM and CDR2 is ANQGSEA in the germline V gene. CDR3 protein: CSVEDLLAGLLGQFF. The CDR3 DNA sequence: TGCAGCGTTGAAGATTTGTTAGCGGGGTTACTTGGGCAGTTCTTC.

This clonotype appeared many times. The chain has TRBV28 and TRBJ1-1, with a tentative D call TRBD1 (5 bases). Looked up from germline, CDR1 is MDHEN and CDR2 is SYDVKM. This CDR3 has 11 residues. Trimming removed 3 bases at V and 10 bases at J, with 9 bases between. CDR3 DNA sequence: TGTGCCAGCAGTTTGATGGGGCGAGCTTTCTTT. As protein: CASSLMGRAFF.

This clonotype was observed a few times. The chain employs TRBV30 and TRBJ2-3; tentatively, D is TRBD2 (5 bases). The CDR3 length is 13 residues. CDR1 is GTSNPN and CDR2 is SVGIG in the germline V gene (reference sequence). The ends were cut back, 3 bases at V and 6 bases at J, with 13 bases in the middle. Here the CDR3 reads CAWRRVGVDTQYF. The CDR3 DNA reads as TGTGCCTGGAGACGGGTCGGGGTGGATACGCAGTATTTT.

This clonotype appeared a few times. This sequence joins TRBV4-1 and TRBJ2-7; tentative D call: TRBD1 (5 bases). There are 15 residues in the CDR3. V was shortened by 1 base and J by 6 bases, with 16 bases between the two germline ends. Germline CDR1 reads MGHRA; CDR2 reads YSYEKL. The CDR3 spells CASSQGVGVLGEQYF. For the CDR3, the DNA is TGCGCCAGCAGCCAAGGAGTAGGGGTTTTAGGCGAGCAGTACTTC.

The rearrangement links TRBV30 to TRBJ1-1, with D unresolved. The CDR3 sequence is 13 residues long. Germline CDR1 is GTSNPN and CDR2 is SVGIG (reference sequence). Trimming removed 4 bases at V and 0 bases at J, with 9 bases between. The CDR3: CAWTKVLNTEAFF. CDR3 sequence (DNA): TGTGCCTGGACCAAAGTTTTGAACACTGAAGCTTTCTTT.

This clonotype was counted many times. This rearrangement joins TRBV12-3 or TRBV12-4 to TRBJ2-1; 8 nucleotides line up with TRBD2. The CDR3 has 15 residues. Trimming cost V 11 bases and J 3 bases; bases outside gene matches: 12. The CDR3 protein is CALGGSGTIYNEQFF. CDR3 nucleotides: TGTGCCCTCGGGGGTAGCGGGACGATCTACAATGAGCAGTTCTTC.

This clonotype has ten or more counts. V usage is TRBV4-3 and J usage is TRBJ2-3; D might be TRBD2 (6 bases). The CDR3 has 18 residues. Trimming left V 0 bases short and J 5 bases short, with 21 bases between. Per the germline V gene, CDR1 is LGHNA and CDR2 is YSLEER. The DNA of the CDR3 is TGCGCCAGCAGCCAAGATCTCCGGGCTAGCGTGGGTGGAGATACGCAGTATTTT. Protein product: CASSQDLRASVGGDTQYF.

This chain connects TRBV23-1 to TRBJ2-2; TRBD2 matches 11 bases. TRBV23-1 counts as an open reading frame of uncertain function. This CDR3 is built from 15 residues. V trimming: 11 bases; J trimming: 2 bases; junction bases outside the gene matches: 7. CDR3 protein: CARLAGTLNTGELFF. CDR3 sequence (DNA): TGCGCCCGACTAGCGGGGACCCTTAACACCGGGGAGCTGTTTTTT.

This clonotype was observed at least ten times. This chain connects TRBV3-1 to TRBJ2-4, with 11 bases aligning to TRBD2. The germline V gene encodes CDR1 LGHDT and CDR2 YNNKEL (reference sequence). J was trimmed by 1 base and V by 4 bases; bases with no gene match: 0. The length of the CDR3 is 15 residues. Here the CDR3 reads CASSPSGRAKNIQYF. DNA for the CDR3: TGTGCCAGCAGCCCTAGCGGGAGGGCCAAAAACATTCAGTACTTC.

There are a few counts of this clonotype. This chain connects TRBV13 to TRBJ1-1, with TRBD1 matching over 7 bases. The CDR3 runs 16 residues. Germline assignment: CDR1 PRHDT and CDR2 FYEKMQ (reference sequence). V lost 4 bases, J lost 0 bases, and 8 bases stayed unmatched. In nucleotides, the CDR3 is TGTGCCAGCAGCTCGCAGGGGGTTGGGATGAACACTGAAGCTTTCTTT. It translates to CASSSQGVGMNTEAFF.

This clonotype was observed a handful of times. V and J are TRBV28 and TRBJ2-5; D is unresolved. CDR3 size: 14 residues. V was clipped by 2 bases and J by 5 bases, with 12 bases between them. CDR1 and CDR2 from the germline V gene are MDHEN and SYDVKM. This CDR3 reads CASSLRLPVETQYF. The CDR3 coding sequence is TGTGCCAGCAGTTTACGTCTTCCCGTTGAGACCCAGTACTTC.

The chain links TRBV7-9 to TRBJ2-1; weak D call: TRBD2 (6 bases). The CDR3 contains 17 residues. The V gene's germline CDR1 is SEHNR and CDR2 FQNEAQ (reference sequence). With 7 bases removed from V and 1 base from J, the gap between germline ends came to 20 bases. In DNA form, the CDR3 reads TGTGCCAGCACGCCCCAAGGTTGGGCGGGATCCTACAATGAGCAGTTCTTC. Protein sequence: CASTPQGWAGSYNEQFF. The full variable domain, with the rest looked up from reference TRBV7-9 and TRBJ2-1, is DTGVSQNPRHKITKRGQNVTFRCDPISEHNRLYWYRQTLGQGPEFLTYFQNEAQLEKSRLLSDRFSAERPKGSFSTLEIQRTEQGDSAMYLCASTPQGWAGSYNEQFFGPGTRLTVL.

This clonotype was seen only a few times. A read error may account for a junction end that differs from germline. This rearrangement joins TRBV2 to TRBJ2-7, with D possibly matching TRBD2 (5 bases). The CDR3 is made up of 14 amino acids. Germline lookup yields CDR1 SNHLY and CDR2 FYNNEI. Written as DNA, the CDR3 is TGTGCCAGCAGGGGCCGGCCTACTGACACGGTGCGAGGGTTC. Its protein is CASRGRPTDTVRGF.

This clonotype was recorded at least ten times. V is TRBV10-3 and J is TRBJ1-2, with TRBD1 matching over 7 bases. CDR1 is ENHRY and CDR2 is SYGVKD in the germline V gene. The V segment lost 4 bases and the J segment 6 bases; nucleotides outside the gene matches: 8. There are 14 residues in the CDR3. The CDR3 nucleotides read TGTGCCATCAGTGGCATAGACAGGGAAAATGGCTACACCTTC. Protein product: CAISGIDRENGYTF.

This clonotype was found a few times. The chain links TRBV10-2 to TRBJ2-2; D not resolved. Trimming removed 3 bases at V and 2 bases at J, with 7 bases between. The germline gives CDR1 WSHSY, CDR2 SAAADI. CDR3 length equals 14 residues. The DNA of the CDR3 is TGCGCCAGCAGTGACGCAACAAACACCGGGGAGCTGTTTTTT. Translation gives CASSDATNTGELFF.

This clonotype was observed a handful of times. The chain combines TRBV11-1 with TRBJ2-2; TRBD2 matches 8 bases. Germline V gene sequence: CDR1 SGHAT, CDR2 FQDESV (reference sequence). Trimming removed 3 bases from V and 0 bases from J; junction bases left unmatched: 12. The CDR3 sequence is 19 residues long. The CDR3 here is CASSFPGGSGNTNTGELFF. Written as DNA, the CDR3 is TGTGCCAGCAGCTTCCCGGGAGGGTCTGGGAACACGAACACCGGGGAGCTGTTTTTT.

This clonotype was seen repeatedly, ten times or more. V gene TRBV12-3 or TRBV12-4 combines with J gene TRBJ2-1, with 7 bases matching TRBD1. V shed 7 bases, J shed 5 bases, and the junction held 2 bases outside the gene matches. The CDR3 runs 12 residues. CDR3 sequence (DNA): TGTGCCAGCACGGACAGGAACAATGAGCAGTTCTTC. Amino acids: CASTDRNNEQFF.

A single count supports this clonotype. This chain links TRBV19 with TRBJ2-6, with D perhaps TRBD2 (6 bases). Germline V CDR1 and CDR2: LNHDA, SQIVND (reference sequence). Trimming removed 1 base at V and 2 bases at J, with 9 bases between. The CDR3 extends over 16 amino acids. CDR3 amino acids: CASSIGRGTGANVLTF. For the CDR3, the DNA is TGTGCCAGTAGTATAGGGCGGGGCACTGGGGCCAACGTCCTGACTTTC.

The CDR3 DNA reads as TGTGCCAGCAGCACCAGGGGGCTTGACTACGAGCAGTACTTC. As protein: CASSTRGLDYEQYF. V is TRBV7-9 and J is TRBJ2-7; 8 bases agree with TRBD1. With V trimmed by 5 bases and J by 3 bases, 6 bases remained unmatched. The CDR3 extends over 14 amino acids. CDR1 is SEHNR, CDR2 FQNEAQ, per germline (reference sequence).

CDR3 DNA: TGTGCCAGCAGTACCCCGTACGGCGACTCCTCGGGGACCCAGTACTTC. Translation gives CASSTPYGDSSGTQYF. The chain is built from TRBV27 and TRBJ2-5; unclear D gene. Germline loops: CDR1 MNHEY, CDR2 SMNVEV (reference sequence). This CDR3 contains 16 residues. V lost 5 bases and J 7 bases, leaving 23 bases between the germline ends.

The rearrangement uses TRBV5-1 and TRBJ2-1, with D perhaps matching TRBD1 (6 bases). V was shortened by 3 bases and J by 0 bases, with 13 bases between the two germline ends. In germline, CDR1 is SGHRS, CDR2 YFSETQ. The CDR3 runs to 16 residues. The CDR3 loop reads CASSSQDRRSYNEQFF. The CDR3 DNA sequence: TGCGCCAGCAGCTCTCAAGACAGGCGCTCCTACAATGAGCAGTTCTTC.

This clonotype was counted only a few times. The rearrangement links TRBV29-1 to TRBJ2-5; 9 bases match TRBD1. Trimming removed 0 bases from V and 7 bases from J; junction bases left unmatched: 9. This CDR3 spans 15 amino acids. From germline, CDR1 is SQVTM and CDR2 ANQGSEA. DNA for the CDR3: TGCAGCGTTGAAGAGACCGGGACAGGGCGGGGGACCCAGTACTTC. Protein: CSVEETGTGRGTQYF.

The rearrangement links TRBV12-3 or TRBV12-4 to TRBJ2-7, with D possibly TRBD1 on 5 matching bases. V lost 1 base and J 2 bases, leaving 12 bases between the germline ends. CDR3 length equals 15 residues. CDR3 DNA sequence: TGTGCCAGCAGTTTAGGGCCAGGGTCACCCTACGAGCAGTACTTC. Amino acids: CASSLGPGSPYEQYF.

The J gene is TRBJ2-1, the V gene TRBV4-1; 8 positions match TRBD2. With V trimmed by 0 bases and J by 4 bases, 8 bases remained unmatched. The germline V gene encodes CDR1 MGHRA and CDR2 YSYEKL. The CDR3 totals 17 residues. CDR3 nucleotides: TGCGCCAGCAGCCAAGAATTCGCTAGCGGGCTATACAATGAGCAGTTCTTC. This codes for CASSQEFASGLYNEQFF.